The rows below give T cell receptor beta chains drawn from one sample of a study of cytomegalovirus exposure and HLA in healthy donors. Profiled with immunoSEQ multiplex PCR; TCRdb holds only in-frame clones, not every one. Altogether roughly 160,000 clones are present, about 79% being singletons, with the ten largest covering about 14%. Sample: PBMCs. These receptors were collected from a man over 45 in good health and CMV-seropositive. Both conserved end residues are part of each CDR3. The D gene is left open where the match is weak. Size tells how often a clone was seen (once, few, many) or the class of an expanded clone, and some rows leave it out.

size: -
J: TRBJ1-1
D: -
V: TRBV5-6
CDR3: CASSLGVAEAFF
DNA: TGTGCCAGCAGCCTAGGGGTGGCTGAAGCTTTCTTT

size: -
J: TRBJ2-3
D: -
V: TRBV5-4
CDR3: CASSLGGGGNADTQYF
DNA: TGTGCCAGCAGCCTGGGGGGCGGGGGTAATGCAGATACGCAGTATTTT

size: -
J: TRBJ2-2
D: -
V: TRBV11-1
CDR3: CASSQGVTGELFF
DNA: TGTGCCAGTTCACAGGGAGTGACCGGGGAGCTGTTTTTT

size: -
J: TRBJ2-3
D: TRBD2
V: TRBV5-1
CDR3: CASSLPERGSTDTQYF
DNA: TGCGCCAGCAGCCTCCCGGAGCGGGGGAGCACAGATACGCAGTATTTT

size: -
J: TRBJ2-5
D: TRBD1
V: TRBV2
CDR3: CASPPGQGPFYQETQYF
DNA: TGTGCCAGTCCCCCGGGACAGGGTCCCTTCTACCAAGAGACCCAGTACTTC

size: -
J: TRBJ1-1
D: TRBD1
V: TRBV28
CDR3: CASSLGQADEAFF
DNA: TGTGCCAGCAGTTTGGGACAGGCTGATGAAGCTTTCTTT

size: -
J: TRBJ1-1
D: -
V: TRBV9
CDR3: CASSVAGVNTEAFF
DNA: TGTGCCAGCAGCGTAGCAGGGGTGAACACTGAAGCTTTCTTT

size: -
J: TRBJ2-3
D: -
V: TRBV7-6
CDR3: CASSLRTGPADTDTQYF
DNA: TGTGCCAGCAGCTTACGAACAGGGCCAGCAGACACAGATACGCAGTATTTT

size: -
J: TRBJ1-2
D: -
V: TRBV29-1
CDR3: CSVKDRPVGYTF
DNA: TGCAGCGTCAAAGACAGGCCCGTCGGCTACACCTTC

size: -
J: TRBJ1-2
D: -
V: TRBV6-6
CDR3: CASNQGYTF
DNA: TGTGCCAGCAACCAGGGCTACACCTTC

size: few
J: TRBJ2-1
D: TRBD2
V: TRBV4-2
CDR3: CASSQEASGGANEQFF
DNA: TGTGCCAGCAGCCAAGAGGCTAGCGGGGGGGCCAATGAGCAGTTCTTC

size: -
J: TRBJ1-3
D: -
V: TRBV15
CDR3: CATSREGQFSGNTIYF
DNA: TGTGCCACCAGCAGAGAAGGACAGTTCTCTGGAAACACCATATATTTT

size: -
J: TRBJ2-1
D: TRBD1
V: TRBV2
CDR3: CASSEPGQSSYNEQFF
DNA: TGTGCCAGCAGTGAGCCGGGACAGAGCTCCTACAATGAGCAGTTCTTC

size: -
J: TRBJ2-1
D: -
V: TRBV5-1
CDR3: CASSTSSSYNEQFF
DNA: -

size: -
J: TRBJ1-5
D: -
V: TRBV4-1
CDR3: CASSQGDQPQHF
DNA: TGCGCCAGCAGCCAAGGAGATCAGCCCCAGCATTTT

size: -
J: TRBJ2-1
D: -
V: TRBV4-3
CDR3: CASSQDSAGLGRHEQFF
DNA: TGCGCCAGCAGCCAAGATTCGGCTGGCTTGGGGCGACATGAGCAGTTCTTC

size: -
J: TRBJ1-2
D: -
V: TRBV5-4
CDR3: CASSLTGRNYGYTF
DNA: TGTGCCAGCAGCTTGACAGGGCGTAACTATGGCTACACCTTC

size: -
J: TRBJ1-2
D: -
V: TRBV4-2
CDR3: CASSQDGAYGYTF
DNA: TGTGCCAGCAGCCAAGATGGAGCCTATGGCTACACCTTC

size: -
J: TRBJ1-4
D: TRBD1
V: TRBV6-1
CDR3: CASGGTVATNEKLFF
DNA: TGTGCCAGCGGGGGGACAGTTGCAACTAATGAAAAACTGTTTTTT

size: -
J: TRBJ1-2
D: -
V: TRBV4-1
CDR3: CASSQVMGGPGGYTF
DNA: TGCGCCAGCAGCCAAGTAATGGGGGGGCCCGGTGGCTACACCTTC

size: -
J: TRBJ2-5
D: TRBD1
V: TRBV5-1
CDR3: CASAPDRGPGETQYF
DNA: TGCGCCAGTGCACCAGACAGGGGGCCCGGAGAGACCCAGTACTTC

size: -
J: TRBJ1-4
D: -
V: TRBV30
CDR3: CAWSVGGPNEKLFF
DNA: TGTGCCTGGAGTGTAGGGGGTCCTAATGAAAAACTGTTTTTT

size: -
J: TRBJ1-1
D: TRBD1
V: TRBV28
CDR3: CASSSDRVRAFF
DNA: TGTGCCAGCAGTTCGGACAGGGTCAGAGCTTTCTTT

size: -
J: TRBJ1-4
D: TRBD1
V: TRBV19
CDR3: CASSFHRQGGWEKLFF
DNA: TGTGCCAGTAGTTTCCATCGACAGGGGGGTTGGGAAAAACTGTTTTTT

size: -
J: TRBJ1-2
D: TRBD1
V: TRBV4-1
CDR3: CASSQEGQGTLNYGYTF
DNA: TGCGCCAGCAGCCAAGAGGGACAGGGTACTTTAAACTATGGCTACACCTTC

size: -
J: TRBJ2-1
D: -
V: TRBV7-2
CDR3: CASSLMDSPSYNEQFF
DNA: TGTGCCAGCAGCTTGATGGACTCCCCATCCTACAATGAGCAGTTCTTC

size: -
J: TRBJ2-3
D: -
V: TRBV2
CDR3: CASSARISRDSGTDTQYF
DNA: TGTGCCAGCAGTGCCCGTATATCCCGGGACTCTGGCACAGATACGCAGTATTTT